This T cell receptor (beta chain) comes out of a study of blood T cell repertoires in COVID-19. On the study more broadly: Some COVID-19 samples were acute and others convalescent; all came from the United States, Italy and Spain. Sources were T cells, B-cell-depleted T cells, or PBMCs; the material itself was cDNA or gDNA.

It was during active infection that Seattle patients were enrolled and then longitudinally followed. Per the study methods: Estimates of nucleated cell counts were drawn from the amplification of reference gene primers. Profiling relied on immunoSEQ multiplex PCR, and the TCRdb table lists in-frame clones only, not all of them. V, J and clone size were drawn from that table, and D and trimming were deduced from the DNA. The sample gives roughly 200,000 clones, about 81% of which show up once; 12% is in the top ten. The receptor comes from a woman aged 80 or older with COVID-19, enrolled during active disease. The specimen sequenced was peripheral blood.

CDR3 sequence: CASSLGTENEQFF. DNA of the CDR3: TGTGCCAGCAGCTTAGGGACAGAGAATGAGCAGTTCTTC. The chain is built from TRBV11-2 and TRBJ2-1, with TRBD1 as a possible D gene (6 bases). Trimming cost V 1 base and J 7 bases, with 8 bases left between them. This CDR3 has 13 amino acids. The germline gives CDR1 SGHAT, CDR2 FQNNGV.